The entry that follows covers one T cell receptor beta chain sequence. Its specificity is not known. The data were obtained in a study of T-cell reconstitution after alpha-beta-depleted transplantation in children. The CDR3 has 15 amino acids. From germline, CDR1 is SGHNT and CDR2 YYREEE (reference sequence). The J segment lost 1 base and the V segment lost 10 bases, leaving 7 bases of the junction unmatched. As it was prepared, the TCRbeta library received unique molecular identifiers. TCRdb used MiXCR to reprocess the PCR reads, holding one entry per CDR3 protein. This table holds 450,000 to 700,000 distinct CDR3 sequences, 25% to 30% found once. Whole-study findings and limits: Expanded clones from the graft, numbering several hundred, reportedly supplied alpha-beta T cells about two months after transplant. After one year, T-cell counts and TCRbeta diversity mostly came from new T cells. Some patients owed their high day-60 TCRbeta diversity to surviving recipient T cells and thymic progenitors.

The chain uses TRBV5-4 and TRBJ2-6; 8 bases map to TRBD1. Sequenced material: PBMCs, taken before TCRalphabeta/CD19-depleted stem cell transplant. The TCR comes from a boy under three years old with Wiskott-Aldrich syndrome, due to receive a stem cell transplant. CDR3 in DNA: TGTGCCGGCACAGGGGGGAGATCTGGGGCCAACGTCCTGACTTTC. Residues: CAGTGGRSGANVLTF.